The rows below give T cell receptor beta chains drawn from one sample of a study of blood T cell repertoires in COVID-19. TCRdb's table, derived via immunoSEQ multiplex PCR, lists solely in-frame clones and lacks some. The sample has approximately 220,000 clones; 81% are singletons. The specimen was peripheral blood. Source of these receptors: a woman aged 80 or over with acute or convalescent COVID-19. Both conserved end residues are part of each CDR3. Each record gives: CDR3 length, clone size, V gene, D gene, J gene, CDR3 protein, CDR3 DNA. The D gene is left open where the match is weak. Clone sizes are given selectively: once, few, many, or a class where the clone is expanded.

15	NA	TRBV7-9	TRBD1	TRBJ1-4	CASSPGQGTNEKLFF	TGTGCCAGCAGCCCCGGACAGGGAACTAATGAAAAACTGTTTTTT
12	NA	TRBV3-1/TRBV3-2	NA	TRBJ1-1	CASSRSGTEAFF	TGTGCCAGCAGCCGGTCAGGGACTGAAGCTTTCTTT
16	NA	TRBV19	NA	TRBJ1-5	CASSRDWGRTNQPQHF	TGTGCCAGTAGTAGAGACTGGGGGAGGACAAATCAGCCCCAGCATTTT
13	NA	TRBV27	NA	TRBJ2-7	CASSPTRGAEQYF	TGTGCCAGCAGTCCAACCAGGGGTGCCGAGCAGTACTTC
14	NA	TRBV19	NA	TRBJ1-5	CASTWTSGDQPQHF	TGTGCCAGTACTTGGACAAGTGGAGACCAGCCCCAGCATTTT
17	NA	TRBV18	NA	TRBJ2-7	CASSPPEGPSSTYEQYF	TGTGCCAGCTCACCACCAGAGGGCCCCTCATCTACTTACGAGCAGTACTTC
13	few	TRBV5-8	NA	TRBJ2-7	CASSFSQGHEQYF	TGTGCCAGCAGCTTCAGCCAGGGCCACGAGCAGTACTTC
13	few	TRBV5-4	NA	TRBJ1-1	CASSLVRGTEAFF	TGTGCCAGCAGCTTGGTCAGAGGAACTGAAGCTTTCTTT
15	once	TRBV3-1/TRBV3-2	TRBD1	TRBJ2-7	CASSQDHNRGYEQYF	TGTGCCAGCAGCCAAGATCATAACAGGGGCTACGAGCAGTACTTC
11	NA	TRBV19	NA	TRBJ2-1	CASTGFNEQFF	TGTGCCAGTACAGGCTTCAATGAGCAGTTCTTC
15	NA	TRBV19	NA	TRBJ1-4	CASSIFGATNEKLFF	TGTGCCAGTAGTATATTCGGGGCAACTAATGAAAAACTGTTTTTT
15	NA	TRBV14	TRBD1	TRBJ2-2	CASSPRTGVTGELFF	TGTGCCAGCAGCCCGAGGACAGGAGTCACCGGGGAGCTGTTTTTT
17	few	TRBV3-1/TRBV3-2	TRBD1	TRBJ1-1	CASSQDRGLPIPTEAFF	TGTGCCAGCAGCCAAGACAGGGGGCTCCCAATCCCCACTGAAGCTTTCTTT
16	NA	TRBV5-5	TRBD1	TRBJ1-4	CASSLATGASNEKLFF	TGTGCCAGCAGCTTAGCGACAGGGGCGTCTAATGAAAAACTGTTTTTT
12	NA	TRBV6-5	NA	TRBJ2-7	CASTLTLYEQYF	TGTGCCAGCACTCTAACTCTTTACGAGCAGTACTTC
14	NA	TRBV3-1/TRBV3-2	NA	TRBJ2-5	CASSQGDFQETQYF	TGTGCCAGCAGCCAAGGCGACTTCCAAGAGACCCAGTACTTC
17	NA	TRBV28	TRBD1	TRBJ1-2	CASSPRQGADINYGYTF	TGTGCCAGCAGCCCTAGACAGGGGGCGGATATTAACTATGGCTACACCTTC